The clone carrying this T cell receptor (beta chain) was seen more than once but under ten times. Its specificity is unknown. MiXCR was run by TCRdb on the 5' RACE reads, yielding one entry per CDR3 protein. Altogether 190,000 or so distinct CDR3 sequences are present, around 27% being singletons, with the ten largest covering more than 9.5%. Germline loops: CDR1 GTSNPN, CDR2 SVGIG (reference sequence). This CDR3 contains 14 residues. Trimming removed 2 bases from V and 9 bases from J; junction bases left unmatched: 5. This record belongs to a study of T-cell memory formation after mild COVID-19. Broader study findings: Contracting CD8+ clones were enriched in EMRA, CD4+ mainly in CM and EM.

Sequencing input: PBMCs or a T cell subset sorted from them (not recorded which). This TCR was sampled from an adult woman who had mild COVID-19 (a few samples of this study predate the infection). Cell type and time point are not known. The chain joins TRBV30 to TRBJ2-3; 13 bases match TRBD2. For the CDR3, the DNA is TGTGCCTGGAGTACTAGCGGGGGGGCCCAAACGCAGTATTTT. Its protein product is CAWSTSGGAQTQYF.